These 19 T cell receptor beta chains were all obtained from the same sample, sequenced in a study of T cell responses to AZD1222 COVID-19 vaccine. Clones were sequenced by immunoSEQ multiplex PCR, and TCRdb holds only the in-frame ones, with some missing. The sample has about 180,000 clones, over 85% seen once; the top ten hold 1%. The specimen was peripheral blood, collected 28 days after the second dose of the MenACWY control vaccine. The receptors here all came from an adult who received the MenACWY meningococcal vaccine as a control.

The chain links TRBV28 to TRBJ1-1; D not certain. Germline CDR1 is MDHEN and CDR2 is SYDVKM. The CDR3 runs to 14 residues. Trimming stripped 4 bases from V and 1 base from J, with 10 bases between. CDR3 protein: CASSSPPENTEAFF. The CDR3 nucleotides read TGTGCCAGCAGTTCCCCCCCAGAGAACACTGAAGCTTTCTTT.

The gene calls are TRBV12-5 and TRBJ1-2; perhaps TRBD1 as D (5 bases). V lost 1 base to trimming and J lost 8 bases, with 17 bases between them. The CDR3 contains 15 residues. CDR1 and CDR2 from the germline V gene are LGHNT and FRNRAP. CDR3: CASGLGQLRLGGYTF. The DNA for the CDR3 is TGTGCTAGTGGTTTGGGACAGTTAAGGCTAGGGGGCTACACCTTC.

The rearrangement uses TRBV25-1 and TRBJ1-1, with no clear D. Germline loops: CDR1 MGHDK, CDR2 SYGVNS. The V end lost 6 bases, the J end lost 1 base, and 9 bases lay between the germline ends. The CDR3 has 13 residues. The chain's CDR3 is CASSLQRNTEAFF. CDR3 DNA: TGTGCCAGCAGCCTACAGAGGAACACTGAAGCTTTCTTT.

CDR3 in amino acids: CASSQDILDRGGYTF. For the CDR3, the DNA is TGCGCCAGCAGCCAAGATATCCTGGACAGGGGCGGCTACACCTTC. V is TRBV4-3 and J is TRBJ1-2; 9 bases are shared with TRBD1. This CDR3 has 15 amino acids. Germline assignment: CDR1 LGHNA and CDR2 YSLEER. V lost 0 bases, J lost 8 bases, and 7 bases stayed unmatched.

V usage is TRBV11-2 and J usage is TRBJ2-6; weak D call: TRBD1 (6 bases). V lost 2 bases to trimming and J lost 1 base, with 15 bases between them. The CDR3 is 18 amino acids. Germline assignment: CDR1 SGHAT and CDR2 FQNNGV. Written as DNA, the CDR3 is TGTGCCAGCAGCTTAAACCCCGCAGGGGCGTCTGGGGCCAACGTCCTGACTTTC. This codes for CASSLNPAGASGANVLTF.

This clone was detected once. The V and J genes are TRBV5-1 and TRBJ2-2; possibly TRBD2 for D (5 bases). Germline values: CDR1 SGHRS, CDR2 YFSETQ. The CDR3 consists of 16 residues. The V end was cut by 0 bases, the J end by 2 bases, with 11 bases between. The CDR3 coding sequence is TGCGCCAGCAGCTTGGCCACGGGGTACAACACCGGGGAGCTGTTTTTT. Translating gives CASSLATGYNTGELFF.

J is TRBJ1-2 and V is TRBV28; D is possibly TRBD1 (6 bases). The germline gives CDR1 MDHEN, CDR2 SYDVKM. The CDR3 loop spans 14 amino acids. V lost 5 bases, J lost 2 bases, and 12 bases lay in between. CDR3 DNA: TGTGCCAGCAGTCCGTATACAGGGAACTATGGCTACACCTTC. It codes for CASSPYTGNYGYTF.

The genes are TRBV3-1 (or the pseudogene TRBV3-2) and TRBJ2-7, with TRBD1 matching over 9 bases. Germline V CDR1 and CDR2: LGHDT, YNNKEL (reference sequence). The CDR3 spans 13 residues. The trim removed 4 bases at V and 3 bases at J, leaving 1 base unmatched. The CDR3 bases are TGTGCCAGCAGCCGGGGACAGGGCTACGAGCAGTACTTC. Protein sequence: CASSRGQGYEQYF.

This chain links TRBV7-9 with TRBJ2-2, with 7 bases lining up with TRBD2. V gave up 3 bases and J gave up 1 base; unmatched junction bases: 2. The CDR3 totals 15 residues. Germline loops: CDR1 SEHNR, CDR2 FQNEAQ (reference sequence). The DNA for the CDR3 is TGTGCCAGCAGCTTGGCTAGCGGGAACACCGGGGAGCTGTTTTTT. It yields the protein CASSLASGNTGELFF.

The chain employs TRBV6-5 and TRBJ1-4; D is unresolved. CDR3 length equals 12 residues. V dropped 6 bases and J dropped 7 bases, with 9 bases sitting between them. Germline CDR1 MNHEY, CDR2 SVGAGI. CDR3 region: CASRGVTEKLFF. Written as DNA, the CDR3 is TGTGCCAGCAGGGGAGTAACTGAAAAACTGTTTTTT.

V usage is TRBV5-1 and J usage is TRBJ2-3; 10 nucleotides match TRBD2. Germline CDR1 is SGHRS and CDR2 is YFSETQ. This CDR3 spans 16 amino acids. Losses at the gene ends were 3 bases for V and 4 bases for J; bases not matched to a gene: 8. The CDR3 DNA follows: TGCGCCAGCAGCTCGGGAGCGGGGGGGCCAGCAGATACGCAGTATTTT. This gives the protein CASSSGAGGPADTQYF.

J is TRBJ1-4 and V is TRBV7-8; D remains ambiguous. The V end lost 5 bases, the J end lost 0 bases, and 7 bases lay between the germline ends. Germline CDR1 SGHVS, CDR2 FQNEAQ. CDR3 length: 14 residues. CDR3 protein: CASSRGATNEKLFF. CDR3 DNA sequence: TGTGCCAGCAGCCGCGGAGCAACTAATGAAAAACTGTTTTTT.

The chain recombines TRBV15 with TRBJ2-1; D unclear. There are 16 residues in the CDR3. V was pared by 3 bases and J by 7 bases, with 19 bases between. The germline CDR1 and CDR2 sequences are LNHNV and YYDKDF (reference sequence). CDR3 region: CATSRSLGPSGNEQFF. CDR3 bases: TGTGCCACCAGCAGGTCCCTCGGACCCAGTGGAAATGAGCAGTTCTTC.

This chain uses TRBV5-4 with TRBJ1-2; D is unclear. This CDR3 is built from 13 residues. The V and J ends lost 1 base and 8 bases respectively, with 12 bases between them. Germline CDR1 is SGHNT and CDR2 is YYREEE (reference sequence). The CDR3 reads CASSLQWGSGYTF. The CDR3 region has the DNA TGTGCCAGCAGCTTGCAATGGGGATCCGGCTACACCTTC.

The chain is built from TRBV12-3 or TRBV12-4 and TRBJ2-1, with no clear D. The CDR3 length is 11 residues. V was clipped by 1 base and J by 11 bases, with 6 bases between them. CDR3 protein: CASSLVRQQFF. The DNA of the CDR3 is TGTGCCAGCAGTTTAGTCCGTCAGCAGTTCTTC.

This rearrangement joins TRBV6-5 to TRBJ1-2; no definite D call. The germline V gene has CDR1 MNHEY and CDR2 SVGAGI. CDR3 size: 13 residues. The V end lost 9 bases, the J end lost 4 bases, and 15 bases lay between the germline ends. CDR3 residues: CASLLTTGYGYTF. DNA for the CDR3: TGTGCCAGTCTCCTTACCACGGGCTATGGCTACACCTTC.

This chain joins TRBV6-1 and TRBJ2-2; no definite D call. CDR1 and CDR2 from the germline V gene are MNHNS and SASEGT. The CDR3 runs to 13 residues. The germline V and J ends were trimmed by 2 bases and 4 bases, with 5 bases remaining between them. The CDR3 sequence: CASSESVTGELFF. The CDR3 region has the DNA TGTGCCAGCAGTGAATCCGTCACCGGGGAGCTGTTTTTT.

The genes are TRBV6-5 and TRBJ2-2; 8 positions match TRBD2. The CDR3 runs to 15 residues. Per the germline V gene, CDR1 is MNHEY and CDR2 is SVGAGI. V was pared by 5 bases and J by 3 bases, with 5 bases of the junction left unmatched. CDR3 sequence: CASSLGGAHTGELFF. CDR3 bases: TGTGCCAGCAGTCTCGGGGGGGCCCACACCGGGGAGCTGTTTTTT.

V is TRBV4-1 and J is TRBJ1-2; D is possibly TRBD1 (6 bases). Deletions cut 1 base from V and 4 bases from J, with 13 bases between. The germline gives CDR1 MGHRA, CDR2 YSYEKL. The CDR3 totals 15 residues. Here the CDR3 reads CASSQGPGAGYGYTF. The CDR3 DNA reads TGCGCCAGCAGCCAAGGTCCGGGGGCCGGCTATGGCTACACCTTC.